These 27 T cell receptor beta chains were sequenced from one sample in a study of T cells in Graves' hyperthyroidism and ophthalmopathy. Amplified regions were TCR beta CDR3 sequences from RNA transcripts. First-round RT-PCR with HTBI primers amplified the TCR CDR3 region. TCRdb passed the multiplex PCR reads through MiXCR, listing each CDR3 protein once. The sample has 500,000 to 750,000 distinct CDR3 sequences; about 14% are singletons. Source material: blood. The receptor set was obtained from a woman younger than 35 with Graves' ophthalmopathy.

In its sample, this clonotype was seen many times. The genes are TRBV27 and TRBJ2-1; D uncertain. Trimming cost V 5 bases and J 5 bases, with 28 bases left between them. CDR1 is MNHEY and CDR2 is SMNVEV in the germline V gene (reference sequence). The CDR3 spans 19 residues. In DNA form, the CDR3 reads TGTGCCAGCAGTCCCACCCCCGACGGTAGCCGCCGGGCTAACAATGAGCAGTTCTTC. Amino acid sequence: CASSPTPDGSRRANNEQFF.

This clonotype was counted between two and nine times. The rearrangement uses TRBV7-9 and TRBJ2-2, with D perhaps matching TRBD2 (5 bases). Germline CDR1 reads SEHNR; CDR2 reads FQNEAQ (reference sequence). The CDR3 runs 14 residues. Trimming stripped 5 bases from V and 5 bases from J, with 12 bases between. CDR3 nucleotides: TGTGCCAGCAGCCTACATGGGAGAACCGGGGAGCTGTTTTTT. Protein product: CASSLHGRTGELFF.

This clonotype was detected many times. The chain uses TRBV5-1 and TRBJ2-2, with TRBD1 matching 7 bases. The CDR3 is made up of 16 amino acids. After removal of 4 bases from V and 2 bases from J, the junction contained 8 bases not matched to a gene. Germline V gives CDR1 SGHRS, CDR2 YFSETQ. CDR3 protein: CASSLTGTVNTGELFF. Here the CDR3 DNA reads TGCGCCAGCAGCCTTACCGGGACAGTAAACACCGGGGAGCTGTTTTTT.

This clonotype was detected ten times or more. The CDR3 sequence is CSASGGTGYTF. The CDR3, as DNA: TGCAGTGCTAGTGGTGGGACAGGGTACACCTTC. The rearrangement joins TRBV20-1 to TRBJ1-2; 9 bases are shared with TRBD1. The CDR3 has 11 amino acids. J gave up 11 bases and V 3 bases, and 4 bases lay outside the gene matches. Germline CDR1 reads DFQATT; CDR2 reads SNEGSKA (reference sequence).

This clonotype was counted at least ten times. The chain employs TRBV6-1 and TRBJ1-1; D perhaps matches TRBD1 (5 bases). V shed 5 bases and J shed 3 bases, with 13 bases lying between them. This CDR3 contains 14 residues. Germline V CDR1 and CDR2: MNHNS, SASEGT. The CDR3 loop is CASSYPGHHTEAFF. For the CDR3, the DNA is TGTGCCAGCAGTTACCCCGGACATCACACTGAAGCTTTCTTT.

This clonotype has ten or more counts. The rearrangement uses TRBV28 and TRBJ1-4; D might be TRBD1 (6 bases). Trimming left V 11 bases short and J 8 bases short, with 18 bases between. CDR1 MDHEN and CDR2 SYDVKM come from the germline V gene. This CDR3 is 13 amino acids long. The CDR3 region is CASRTEGSEKLFF. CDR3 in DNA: TGTGCCTCCCGGACAGAGGGGAGCGAAAAACTGTTTTTT.

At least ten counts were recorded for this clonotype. CDR3 loop: CASSSRGGQETQYF. DNA of the CDR3: TGTGCCAGCAGCTCCCGGGGGGGCCAAGAGACCCAGTACTTC. The chain employs TRBV28 and TRBJ2-5; TRBD2 matches at 8 bases. V lost 6 bases and J lost 1; bases outside the gene matches: 4. Germline values: CDR1 MDHEN, CDR2 SYDVKM. The CDR3 runs to 14 residues.

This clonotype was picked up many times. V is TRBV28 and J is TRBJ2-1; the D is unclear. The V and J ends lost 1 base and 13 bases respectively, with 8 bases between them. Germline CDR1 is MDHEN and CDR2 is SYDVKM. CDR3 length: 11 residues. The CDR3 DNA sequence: TGTGCCAGCAGTTTATCCAGAGCCCAGTTCTTC. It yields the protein CASSLSRAQFF.

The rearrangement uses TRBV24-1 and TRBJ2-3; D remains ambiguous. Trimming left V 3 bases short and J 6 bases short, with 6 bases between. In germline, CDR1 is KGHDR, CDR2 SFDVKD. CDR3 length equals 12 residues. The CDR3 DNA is TGTGCCACCAGTGATGGGGTGGATACGCAGTATTTT. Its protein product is CATSDGVDTQYF.

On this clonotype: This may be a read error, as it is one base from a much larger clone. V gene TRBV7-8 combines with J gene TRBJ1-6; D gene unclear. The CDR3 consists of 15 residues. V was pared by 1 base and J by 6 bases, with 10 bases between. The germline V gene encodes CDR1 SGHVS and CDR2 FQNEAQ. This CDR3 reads CASSLGIPCNSPLHF. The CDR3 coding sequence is TGTGCCAGCAGCTTAGGGATCCCCTGTAATTCACCCCTCCACTTT.

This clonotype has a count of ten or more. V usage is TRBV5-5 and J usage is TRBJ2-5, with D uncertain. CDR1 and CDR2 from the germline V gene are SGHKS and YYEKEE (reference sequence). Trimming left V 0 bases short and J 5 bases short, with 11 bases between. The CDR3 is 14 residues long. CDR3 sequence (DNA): TGTGCCAGCAGCTTGGAAGGGATGGGCGAGACCCAGTACTTC. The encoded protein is CASSLEGMGETQYF.

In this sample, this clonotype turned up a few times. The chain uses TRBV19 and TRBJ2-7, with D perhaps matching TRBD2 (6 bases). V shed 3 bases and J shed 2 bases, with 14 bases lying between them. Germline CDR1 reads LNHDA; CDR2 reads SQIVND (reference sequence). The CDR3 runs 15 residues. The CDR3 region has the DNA TGTGCCAGTAGTATGGCTGCTAGCGAAACCTACGAGCAGTACTTC. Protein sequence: CASSMAASETYEQYF.

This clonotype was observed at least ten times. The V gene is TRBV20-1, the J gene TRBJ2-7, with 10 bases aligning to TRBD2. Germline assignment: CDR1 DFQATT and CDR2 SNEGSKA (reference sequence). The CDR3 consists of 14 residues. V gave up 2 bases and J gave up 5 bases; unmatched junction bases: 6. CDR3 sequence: CSARLSGRANEQYF. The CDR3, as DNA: TGCAGTGCTAGATTGAGCGGGAGGGCCAACGAGCAGTACTTC.

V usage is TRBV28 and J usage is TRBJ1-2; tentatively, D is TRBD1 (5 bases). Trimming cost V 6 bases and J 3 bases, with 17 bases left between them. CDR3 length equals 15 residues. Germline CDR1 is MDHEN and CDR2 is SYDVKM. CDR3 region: CASRHGHGRDYGYTF. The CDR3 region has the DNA TGTGCCAGCAGGCACGGACACGGGAGAGACTATGGCTACACCTTC.

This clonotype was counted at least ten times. The CDR3 loop is CASSLAVETRISTDTQYF. CDR3 coding DNA: TGTGCCAGCAGCTTAGCGGTTGAGACTAGGATTAGCACAGATACGCAGTATTTT. The chain is built from TRBV7-2 and TRBJ2-3; possible D gene TRBD2, 6 bases. The length of the CDR3 is 18 residues. The germline V gene has CDR1 SGHTA and CDR2 FQGNSA. The ends were cut back, 0 bases at V and 0 bases at J, with 16 bases in the middle.

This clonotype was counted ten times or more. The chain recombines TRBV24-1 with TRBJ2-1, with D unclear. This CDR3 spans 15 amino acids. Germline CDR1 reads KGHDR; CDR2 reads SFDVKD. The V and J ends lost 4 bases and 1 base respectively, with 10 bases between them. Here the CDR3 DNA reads TGTGCCACCAGTGAGGGGATCGGTTCCTACAATGAGCAGTTCTTC. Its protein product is CATSEGIGSYNEQFF.

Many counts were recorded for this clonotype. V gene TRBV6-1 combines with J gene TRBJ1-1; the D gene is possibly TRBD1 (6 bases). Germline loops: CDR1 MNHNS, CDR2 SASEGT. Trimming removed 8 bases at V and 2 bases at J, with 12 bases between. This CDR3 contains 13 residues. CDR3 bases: TGTGCCAGCGGGAAGGGGGGCAACACTGAAGCTTTCTTT. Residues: CASGKGGNTEAFF.

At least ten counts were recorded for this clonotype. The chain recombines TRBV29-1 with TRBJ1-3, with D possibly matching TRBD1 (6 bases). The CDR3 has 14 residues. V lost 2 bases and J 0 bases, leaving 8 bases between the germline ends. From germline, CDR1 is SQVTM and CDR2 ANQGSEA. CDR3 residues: CSVELDSSGNTIYF. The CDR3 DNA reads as TGCAGCGTTGAACTGGACAGCTCTGGAAACACCATATATTTT.

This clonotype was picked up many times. The CDR3 is CASSEVSDRGGYGYTF. In DNA, the CDR3 is TGTGCCAGCAGTGAAGTATCGGACAGGGGGGGCTATGGCTACACCTTC. This chain joins TRBV2 and TRBJ1-2; 10 bases map to TRBD1. With 1 base clipped from V and 4 bases from J, the junction kept 6 bases outside the gene matches. CDR1 is SNHLY, CDR2 FYNNEI, per germline. The CDR3 sequence is 16 residues long.

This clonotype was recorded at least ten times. The chain's CDR3 is CASSLRSWSTNEKLFF. In DNA form, the CDR3 reads TGTGCCAGCAGTTTAAGAAGTTGGTCAACTAATGAAAAACTGTTTTTT. The V call is TRBV27, the J call TRBJ1-4; D is unresolved. This CDR3 has 16 amino acids. V was trimmed by 2 bases and J by 0 bases, leaving 10 bases between them. From germline, CDR1 is MNHEY and CDR2 SMNVEV (reference sequence).

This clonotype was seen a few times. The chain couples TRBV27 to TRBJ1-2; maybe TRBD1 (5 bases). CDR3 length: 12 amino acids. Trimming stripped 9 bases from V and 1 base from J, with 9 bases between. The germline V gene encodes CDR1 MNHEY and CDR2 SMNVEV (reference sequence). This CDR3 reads CASRGYNYGYTF. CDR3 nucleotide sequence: TGTGCCAGTCGGGGGTATAACTATGGCTACACCTTC.

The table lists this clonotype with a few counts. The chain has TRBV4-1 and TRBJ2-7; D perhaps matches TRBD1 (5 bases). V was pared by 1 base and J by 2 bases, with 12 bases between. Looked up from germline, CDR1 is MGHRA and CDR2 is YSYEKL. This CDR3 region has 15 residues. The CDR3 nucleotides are TGCGCCAGCAGCCAAGGGGGCAGGCAAACCTACGAGCAGTACTTC. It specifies CASSQGGRQTYEQYF.

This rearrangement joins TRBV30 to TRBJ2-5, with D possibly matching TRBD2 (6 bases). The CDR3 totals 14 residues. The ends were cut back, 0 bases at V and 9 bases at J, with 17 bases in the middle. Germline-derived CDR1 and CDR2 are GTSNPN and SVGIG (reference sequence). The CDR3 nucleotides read TGTGCCTGGAGTGTGGGCGGGCCGTCGGGGGCCCAGTACTTC. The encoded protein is CAWSVGGPSGAQYF.

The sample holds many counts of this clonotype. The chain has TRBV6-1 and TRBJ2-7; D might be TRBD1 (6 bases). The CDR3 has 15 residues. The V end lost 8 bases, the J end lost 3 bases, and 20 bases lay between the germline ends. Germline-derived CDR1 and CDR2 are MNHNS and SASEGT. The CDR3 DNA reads TGTGCCAGCTCATCATTTGGGACAAGGGGCTACGAGCAGTACTTC. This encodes CASSSFGTRGYEQYF.

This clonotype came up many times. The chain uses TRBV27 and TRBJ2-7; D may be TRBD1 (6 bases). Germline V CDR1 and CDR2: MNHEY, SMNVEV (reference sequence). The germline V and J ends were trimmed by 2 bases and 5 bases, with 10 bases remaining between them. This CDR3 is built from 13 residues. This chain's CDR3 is CASSLRWGHEQYF. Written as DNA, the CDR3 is TGTGCCAGCAGTTTAAGGTGGGGGCACGAGCAGTACTTC.

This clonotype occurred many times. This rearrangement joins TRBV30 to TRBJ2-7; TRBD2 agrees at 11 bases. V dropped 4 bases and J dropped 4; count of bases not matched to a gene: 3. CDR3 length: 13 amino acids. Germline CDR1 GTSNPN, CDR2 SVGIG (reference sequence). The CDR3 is CAWTRLAGYEQYF. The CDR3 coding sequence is TGTGCCTGGACTCGACTAGCGGGATACGAGCAGTACTTC.

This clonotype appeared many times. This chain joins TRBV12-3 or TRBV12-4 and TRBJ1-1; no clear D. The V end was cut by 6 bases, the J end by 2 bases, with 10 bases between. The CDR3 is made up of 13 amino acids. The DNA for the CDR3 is TGTGCCAGCAGGGCCGCCCCAAACACTGAAGCTTTCTTT. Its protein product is CASRAAPNTEAFF.